Shown below are 14 T cell receptor beta chains from a single sample sequenced in a study of shared clonotypes between healthy human individuals. Sequencing used immunoSEQ multiplex PCR; TCRdb keeps in-frame clones, though not all of them. The repertoire includes around 2,000,000 clones, under 95% of them detected once, and about 1.8% sits in the top ten. Naive CD8 cells were CD45RO-negative, positively selected for CCR7, excluding terminally differentiated effector memory CD45RA+ cells. Sample: naive CD8+ T cells from PBMCs. These receptors originate from a man aged 18 to 35 in good health. Some clones in this sample may be carry-over from other donors' samples.

The chain combines TRBV27 with TRBJ1-1, with D possibly being TRBD1 (5 bases). From germline, CDR1 is MNHEY and CDR2 SMNVEV (reference sequence). With 0 bases removed from V and 4 bases from J, the gap between germline ends came to 15 bases. This CDR3 comprises 16 residues. CDR3 protein: CASSLSIGERVTEAFF. Here the CDR3 DNA reads TGTGCCAGCAGTTTATCGATAGGGGAGAGGGTCACTGAAGCTTTCTTT.

The J gene is TRBJ1-1, the V gene TRBV19, with 10 bases fitting TRBD1. The V segment lost 5 bases and the J segment 4 bases; nucleotides outside the gene matches: 13. CDR1 LNHDA and CDR2 SQIVND come from the germline V gene (reference sequence). This CDR3 is built from 17 residues. CDR3 sequence: CASSALTGGATSTEAFF. CDR3 coding DNA: TGTGCCAGTAGTGCCTTGACAGGGGGCGCGACGAGCACTGAAGCTTTCTTT.

The chain joins TRBV14 to TRBJ2-3; TRBD2 might be the D (6 bases). CDR3 length: 14 residues. V was trimmed by 6 bases and J by 0 bases, leaving 10 bases between them. CDR1 SGHDN and CDR2 FVKESK come from the germline V gene. This chain's CDR3 is CASRDGGSTDTQYF. CDR3 DNA: TGTGCCAGCAGGGACGGGGGAAGCACAGATACGCAGTATTTT. The complete variable domain, with remaining parts taken from reference TRBV14 and TRBJ2-3, reads EAGVTQFPSHSVIEKGQTVTLRCDPISGHDNLYWYRRVMGKEIKFLLHFVKESKQDESGMPNNRFLAERTGGTYSTLKVQPAELEDSGVYFCASRDGGSTDTQYFGPGTRLTVL.

This clone was observed once. The same CDR3 can be traced to other DNA sequences in this sample. The rearrangement joins TRBV9 to TRBJ1-3; unclear D gene. Germline V CDR1 and CDR2: SGDLS, YYNGEE. The V gene lost 2 bases and the J gene lost 0 bases, with 3 bases spanning the gap. The CDR3 covers 13 residues. The CDR3 is CASSVGSGNTIYF. The CDR3 nucleotides read TGTGCCAGCAGCGTCGGCTCTGGAAACACCATATATTTT.

As to this clone: The identical CDR3 is also encoded by other nucleotide sequences in the sample. J is TRBJ2-7 and V is TRBV27; the D gene is possibly TRBD1 (5 bases). Germline V gene lookup returns CDR1 MNHEY and CDR2 SMNVEV (reference sequence). The CDR3 is made up of 13 amino acids. Trimming shortened V by 2 bases and J by 3 bases, and 8 bases separated the two germline ends. CDR3 protein: CASSLGRDYEQYF. CDR3 nucleotide sequence: TGTGCCAGCAGTTTAGGCAGGGACTACGAGCAGTACTTC.

The chain is built from TRBV9 and TRBJ1-1; D ambiguous. Per the germline V gene, CDR1 is SGDLS and CDR2 is YYNGEE. The V end lost 3 bases, the J end lost 5 bases, and 17 bases lay between the germline ends. The CDR3 is 15 amino acids. The DNA of the CDR3 is TGTGCCAGCAGCGACGGACCTTCATTCGGGACTGAAGCTTTCTTT. It yields the protein CASSDGPSFGTEAFF.

This clone was seen only once. The rearrangement joins TRBV19 to TRBJ2-7; 13 bases line up with TRBD2. The length of the CDR3 is 14 residues. V trimming: 5 bases; J trimming: 9 bases; junction bases outside the gene matches: 7. In germline, CDR1 is LNHDA, CDR2 SQIVND (reference sequence). CDR3 sequence (DNA): TGTGCCAGTAGTTCGGGACTAGCGGGACCCGTGCAGTACTTC. It encodes CASSSGLAGPVQYF.

The chain couples TRBV5-3 to TRBJ2-7, with D possibly being TRBD2 (5 bases). TRBV5-3 falls under the ORF class, with uncertain function. V was trimmed by 0 bases and J by 0 bases, leaving 16 bases between them. CDR3 length: 17 residues. The CDR3: CARSLEMSGWSSYEQYF. The CDR3, as DNA: TGTGCCAGAAGCTTGGAGATGAGCGGTTGGAGCTCCTACGAGCAGTACTTC.

The rearrangement joins TRBV7-6 to TRBJ2-7, with D perhaps matching TRBD2 (6 bases). Trimming left V 0 bases short and J 4 bases short, with 16 bases between. This CDR3 is built from 16 residues. The germline V gene has CDR1 SGHVS and CDR2 FNYEAQ. The CDR3 DNA is TGTGCCAGCAGCTTAGCGGGGGGACGGCATGATTACGAGCAGTACTTC. The encoded protein is CASSLAGGRHDYEQYF. The full variable domain, with the rest looked up from reference TRBV7-6 and TRBJ2-7, is GAGVSQSPRYKVTKRGQDVALRCDPISGHVSLYWYRQALGQGPEFLTYFNYEAQQDKSGLPNDRFSAERPEGSISTLTIQRTEQRDSAMYRCASSLAGGRHDYEQYFGPGTRLTVT.

Concerning this clone: This CDR3 is also generated by other DNA sequences in the sample. The chain employs TRBV19 and TRBJ1-1; D is unresolved. Germline CDR1 LNHDA, CDR2 SQIVND (reference sequence). The CDR3 runs to 13 residues. V was trimmed by 4 bases and J by 0 bases, leaving 6 bases between them. The CDR3 sequence is CASSTGVNTEAFF. In DNA, the CDR3 is TGTGCCAGTAGTACCGGAGTGAACACTGAAGCTTTCTTT.

This clone was seen once. This rearrangement joins TRBV11-2 to TRBJ1-2; D is undetermined. This CDR3 has 14 residues. V lost 2 bases, J lost 1 base, and 8 bases lay in between. Per germline, CDR1 SGHAT and CDR2 FQNNGV. As DNA, the CDR3 is TGTGCCAGCAGCTTACAAGGATTTAACTATGGCTACACCTTC. This codes for CASSLQGFNYGYTF.

The chain employs TRBV27 and TRBJ1-2, with D perhaps TRBD1 (5 bases). The CDR3 is 13 amino acids. V lost 4 bases and J 8 bases, leaving 14 bases between the germline ends. Germline V gene data show CDR1 as MNHEY and CDR2 as SMNVEV (reference sequence). CDR3 nucleotide sequence: TGTGCCAGCAGTTACCGGACAAACGGCGGCTACACCTTC. It encodes CASSYRTNGGYTF.

V gene TRBV9 combines with J gene TRBJ2-2; 13 bases fit TRBD2. V gave up 6 bases and J gave up 5 bases; unmatched junction bases: 7. Germline CDR1 and CDR2: SGDLS and YYNGEE. This CDR3 has 16 amino acids. CDR3 protein: CASTRTGLAGTGELFF. The CDR3 DNA sequence: TGTGCCAGCACCAGAACGGGACTAGCGGGAACCGGGGAGCTGTTTTTT.

This clone has a handful of counts. The V gene is TRBV6-6, the J gene TRBJ1-1; D is possibly TRBD1 (5 bases). In germline, CDR1 is MNHNY, CDR2 SVGAGI (reference sequence). The CDR3 extends over 12 amino acids. The V gene lost 4 bases and the J gene lost 5 bases, with 8 bases spanning the gap. The CDR3 DNA reads TGTGCCAGCAGTTGGGGCGGAACTGAAGCTTTCTTT. Amino acid sequence: CASSWGGTEAFF.